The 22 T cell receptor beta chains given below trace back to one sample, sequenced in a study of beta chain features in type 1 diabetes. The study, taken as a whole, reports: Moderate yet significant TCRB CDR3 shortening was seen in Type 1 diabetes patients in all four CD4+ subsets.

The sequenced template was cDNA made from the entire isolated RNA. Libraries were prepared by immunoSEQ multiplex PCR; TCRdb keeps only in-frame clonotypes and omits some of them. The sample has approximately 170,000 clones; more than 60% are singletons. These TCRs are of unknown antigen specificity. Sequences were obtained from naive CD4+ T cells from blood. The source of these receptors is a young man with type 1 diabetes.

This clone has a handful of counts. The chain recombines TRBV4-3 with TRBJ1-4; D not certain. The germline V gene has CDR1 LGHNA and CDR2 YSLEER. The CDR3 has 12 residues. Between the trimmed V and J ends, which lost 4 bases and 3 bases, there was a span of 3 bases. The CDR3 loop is CASSRPNEKLFF. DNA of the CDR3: TGCGCCAGCAGCCGTCCTAATGAAAAACTGTTTTTT.

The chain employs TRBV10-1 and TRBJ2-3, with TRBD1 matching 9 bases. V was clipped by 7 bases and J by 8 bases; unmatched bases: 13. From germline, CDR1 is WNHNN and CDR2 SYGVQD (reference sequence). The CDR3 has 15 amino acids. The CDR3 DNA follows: TGCGCCAGCACCCCGTCGGGACAGGGCGGGGGTACGCAGTATTTT. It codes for CASTPSGQGGGTQYF.

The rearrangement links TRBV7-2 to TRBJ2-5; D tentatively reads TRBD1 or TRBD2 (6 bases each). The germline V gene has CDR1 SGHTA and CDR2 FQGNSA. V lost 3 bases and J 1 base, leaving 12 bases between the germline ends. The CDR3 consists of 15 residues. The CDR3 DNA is TGTGCCAGCAGCTTCATGGGGGGCAGCCAAGAGACCCAGTACTTC. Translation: CASSFMGGSQETQYF. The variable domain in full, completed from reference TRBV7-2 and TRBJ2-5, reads GAGVSQSPSNKVTEKGKDVELRCDPISGHTALYWYRQSLGQGLEFLIYFQGNSAPDKSGLPSDRFSAERTGGSVSTLTIQRTQQEDSAVYLCASSFMGGSQETQYFGPGTRLLVL.

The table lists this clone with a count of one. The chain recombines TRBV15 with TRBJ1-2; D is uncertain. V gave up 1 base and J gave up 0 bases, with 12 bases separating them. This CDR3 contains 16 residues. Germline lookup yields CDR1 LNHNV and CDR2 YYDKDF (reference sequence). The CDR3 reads CATSRVEGKTNYGYTF. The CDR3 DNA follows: TGTGCCACCAGCAGAGTGGAAGGGAAAACTAACTATGGCTACACCTTC.

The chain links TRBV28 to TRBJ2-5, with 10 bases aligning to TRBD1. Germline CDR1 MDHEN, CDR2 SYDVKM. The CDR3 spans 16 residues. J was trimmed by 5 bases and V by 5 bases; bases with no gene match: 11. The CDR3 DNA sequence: TGTGCCAGCAGTGGATACGGGACAGGGGTTCGGGAGACCCAGTACTTC. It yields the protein CASSGYGTGVRETQYF.

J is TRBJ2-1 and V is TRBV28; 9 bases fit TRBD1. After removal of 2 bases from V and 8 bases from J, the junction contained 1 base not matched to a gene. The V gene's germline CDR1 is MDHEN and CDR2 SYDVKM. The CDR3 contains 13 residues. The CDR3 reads CASSLGTGYEQFF. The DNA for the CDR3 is TGTGCCAGCAGTTTAGGGACAGGGTATGAGCAGTTCTTC.

Here the CDR3 DNA reads TGTGCCAGCAGTGAAGAGAACATAGGATACACTGAAGCTTTCTTT. This translates into CASSEENIGYTEAFF. This chain uses TRBV2 with TRBJ1-1; D gene uncertain. Germline values: CDR1 SNHLY, CDR2 FYNNEI. This CDR3 is built from 15 residues. Trimming pared 1 base from V and 3 bases from J, leaving 12 bases between.

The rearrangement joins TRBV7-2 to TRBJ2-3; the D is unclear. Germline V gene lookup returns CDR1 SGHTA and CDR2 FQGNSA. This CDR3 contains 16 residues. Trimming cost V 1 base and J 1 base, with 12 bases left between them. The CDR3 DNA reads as TGTGCCAGCAGCTTAGTGGCCGGACGAGGCACAGATACGCAGTATTTT. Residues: CASSLVAGRGTDTQYF.

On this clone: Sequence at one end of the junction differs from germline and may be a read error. CDR3 in DNA: TGTGCCAGCAGCCTAGGGCTAGCGGGGGCCCAAGAGACCCAGTACTTC. As protein: CASSLGLAGAQETQYF. The rearrangement links TRBV13 to TRBJ2-5, with 10 nucleotides matching TRBD2. Germline CDR1 reads PRHDT; CDR2 reads FYEKMQ (reference sequence). This CDR3 spans 16 amino acids.

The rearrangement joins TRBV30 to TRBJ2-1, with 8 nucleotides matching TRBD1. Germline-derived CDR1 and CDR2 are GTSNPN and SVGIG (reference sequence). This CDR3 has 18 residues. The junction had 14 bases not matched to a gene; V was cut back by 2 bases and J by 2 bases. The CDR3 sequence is CAWSPDWTGIMTYNEQFF. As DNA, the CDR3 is TGTGCCTGGAGTCCCGACTGGACAGGGATAATGACCTACAATGAGCAGTTCTTC.

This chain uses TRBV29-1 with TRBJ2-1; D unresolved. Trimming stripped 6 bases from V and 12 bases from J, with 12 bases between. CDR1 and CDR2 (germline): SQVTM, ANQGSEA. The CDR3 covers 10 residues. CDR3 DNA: TGCAGCGTCCTGGCATCGGCGCAGTTCTTC. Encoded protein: CSVLASAQFF.

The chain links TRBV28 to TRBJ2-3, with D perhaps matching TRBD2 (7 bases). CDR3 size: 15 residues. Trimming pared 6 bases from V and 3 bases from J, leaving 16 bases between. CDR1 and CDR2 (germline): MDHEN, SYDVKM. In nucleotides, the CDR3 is TGTGCCAGCAGCCTCCGGGGGGCCGGTACAGATACGCAGTATTTT. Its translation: CASSLRGAGTDTQYF. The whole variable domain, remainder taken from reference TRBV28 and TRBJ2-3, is DVKVTQSSRYLVKRTGEKVFLECVQDMDHENMFWYRQDPGLGLRLIYFSYDVKMKEKGDIPEGYSVSREKKERFSLILESASTNQTSMYLCASSLRGAGTDTQYFGPGTRLTVL.

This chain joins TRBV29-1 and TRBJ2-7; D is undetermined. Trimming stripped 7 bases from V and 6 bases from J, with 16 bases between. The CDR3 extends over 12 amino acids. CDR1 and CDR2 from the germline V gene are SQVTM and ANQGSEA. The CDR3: CSAGPNPLEQYF. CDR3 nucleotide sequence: TGCAGCGCCGGACCCAACCCACTCGAGCAGTACTTC.

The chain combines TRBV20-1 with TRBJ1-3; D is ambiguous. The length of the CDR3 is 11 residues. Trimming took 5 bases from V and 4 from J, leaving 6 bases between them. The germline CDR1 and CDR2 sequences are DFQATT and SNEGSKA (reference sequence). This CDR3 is CSAPAGNTIYF. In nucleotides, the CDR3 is TGCAGTGCTCCGGCCGGAAACACCATATATTTT.

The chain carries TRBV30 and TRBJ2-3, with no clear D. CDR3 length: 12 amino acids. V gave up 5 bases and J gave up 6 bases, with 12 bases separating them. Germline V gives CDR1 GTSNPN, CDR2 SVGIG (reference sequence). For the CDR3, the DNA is TGTGCCTGGGTAGGGTCTTCGGATACGCAGTATTTT. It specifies CAWVGSSDTQYF.

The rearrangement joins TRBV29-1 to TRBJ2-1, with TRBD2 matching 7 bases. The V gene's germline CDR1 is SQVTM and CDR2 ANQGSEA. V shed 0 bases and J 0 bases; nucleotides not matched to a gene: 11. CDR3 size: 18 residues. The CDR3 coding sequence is TGCAGCGTTGAAGATCGAAACCGACTAGCCCGCTCCTACAATGAGCAGTTCTTC. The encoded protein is CSVEDRNRLARSYNEQFF.

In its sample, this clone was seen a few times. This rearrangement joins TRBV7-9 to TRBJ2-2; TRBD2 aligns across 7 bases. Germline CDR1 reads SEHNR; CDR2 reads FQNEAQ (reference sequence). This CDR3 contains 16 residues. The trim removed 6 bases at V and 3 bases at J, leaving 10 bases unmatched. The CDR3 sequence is CASRPTRDYYTGELFF. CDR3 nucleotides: TGTGCCAGCAGGCCCACCCGGGACTATTACACCGGGGAGCTGTTTTTT.

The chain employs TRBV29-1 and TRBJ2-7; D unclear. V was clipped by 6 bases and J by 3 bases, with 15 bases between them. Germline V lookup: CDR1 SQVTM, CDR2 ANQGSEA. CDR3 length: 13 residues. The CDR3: CSVAQIGGYEQYF. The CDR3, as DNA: TGCAGCGTCGCCCAGATAGGCGGCTACGAGCAGTACTTC.

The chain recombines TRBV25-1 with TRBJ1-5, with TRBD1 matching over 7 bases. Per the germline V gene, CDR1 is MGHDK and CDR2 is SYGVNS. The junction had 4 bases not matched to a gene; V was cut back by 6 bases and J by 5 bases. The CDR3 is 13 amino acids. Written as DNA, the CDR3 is TGTGCCAGCAGGGACAGGACCCATCAGCCCCAGCATTTT. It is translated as CASRDRTHQPQHF.

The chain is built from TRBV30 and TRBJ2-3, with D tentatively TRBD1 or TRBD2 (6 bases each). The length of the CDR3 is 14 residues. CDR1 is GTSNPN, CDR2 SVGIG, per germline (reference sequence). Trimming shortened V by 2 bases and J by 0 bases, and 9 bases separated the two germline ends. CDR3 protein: CAWSLGGSTDTQYF. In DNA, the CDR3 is TGTGCCTGGAGTCTAGGGGGGAGCACAGATACGCAGTATTTT.

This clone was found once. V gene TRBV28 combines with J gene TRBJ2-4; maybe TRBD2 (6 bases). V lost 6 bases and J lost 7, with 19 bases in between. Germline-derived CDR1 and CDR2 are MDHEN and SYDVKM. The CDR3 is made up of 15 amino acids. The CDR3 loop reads CASSPTDPRGNIQYF. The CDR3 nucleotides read TGTGCCAGCAGCCCTACTGACCCCCGGGGGAACATTCAGTACTTC.

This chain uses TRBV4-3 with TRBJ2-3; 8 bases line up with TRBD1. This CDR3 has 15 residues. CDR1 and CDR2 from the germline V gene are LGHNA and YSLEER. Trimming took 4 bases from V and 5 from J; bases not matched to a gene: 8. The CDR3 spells CASSRFQGAGDTQYF. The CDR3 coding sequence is TGCGCCAGCAGCCGCTTTCAGGGGGCTGGAGATACGCAGTATTTT.